The clone carrying this T cell receptor beta chain ranks as medium-sized in terms of frequency. As yet, its antigen is unknown. TRB rearrangements were amplified by touch-down multiplex PCR with mixed TRB-A/B primers. TCRdb re-analyzed the multiplex PCR reads; it lists each CDR3 protein once, without DNA. Its listing shows around 720 distinct CDR3 sequences. These data come from a study of T cell clusters in autoimmune cytopenias. Findings and caveats of the study: The T cell clusters came from computational analysis alone and lack functional validation. Healthy donors had approximately 3.3-fold more exclusive TRB clusters than active autoimmune hepatitis patients.

TRB amplification used approximately 250 ng of peripheral blood genomic DNA. This CDR3 comprises 15 residues. Germline loops: CDR1 SGHNT, CDR2 YYREEE (reference sequence). The same data also went into a second study, on T cell repertoires in aging, cancer and after chemotherapy. Per that paper: In cancer patients, declining TCR diversity with age involved lost richness and lost evenness.

The chain carries TRBV5-4 and TRBJ1-2. Sample: peripheral blood. The sequence was obtained from a human donor in good health. This chain's CDR3 is CASSLPRGNNYGYTF.